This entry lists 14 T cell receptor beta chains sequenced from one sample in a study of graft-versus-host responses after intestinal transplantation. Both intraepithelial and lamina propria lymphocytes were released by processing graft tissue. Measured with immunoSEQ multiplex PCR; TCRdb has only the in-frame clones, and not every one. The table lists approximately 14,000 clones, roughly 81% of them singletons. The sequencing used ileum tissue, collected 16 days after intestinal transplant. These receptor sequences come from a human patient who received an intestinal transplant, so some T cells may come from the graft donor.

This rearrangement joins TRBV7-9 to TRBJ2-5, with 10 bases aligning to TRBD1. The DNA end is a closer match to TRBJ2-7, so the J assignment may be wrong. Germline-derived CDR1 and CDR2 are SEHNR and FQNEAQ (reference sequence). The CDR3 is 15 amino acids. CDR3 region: CASSPRDRGIYEQYF. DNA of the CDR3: TGTGCCAGCAGCCCCCGGGACAGGGGAATCTACGAGCAGTACTTC.

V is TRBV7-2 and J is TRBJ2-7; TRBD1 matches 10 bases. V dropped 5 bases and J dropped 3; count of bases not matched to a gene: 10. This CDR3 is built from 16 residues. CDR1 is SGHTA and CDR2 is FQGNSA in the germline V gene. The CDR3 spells CASSPRPGTGVYEQYF. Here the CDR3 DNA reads TGTGCCAGCAGCCCCCGGCCCGGGACAGGGGTCTACGAGCAGTACTTC.

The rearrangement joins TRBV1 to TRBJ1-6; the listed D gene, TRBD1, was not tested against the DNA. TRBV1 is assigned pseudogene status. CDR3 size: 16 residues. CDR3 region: CTSSRKPGTGNSPLHF. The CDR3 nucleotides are TGCACCAGCAGCCGTAAACCCGGGACAGGGAATTCACCCCTCCACTTT.

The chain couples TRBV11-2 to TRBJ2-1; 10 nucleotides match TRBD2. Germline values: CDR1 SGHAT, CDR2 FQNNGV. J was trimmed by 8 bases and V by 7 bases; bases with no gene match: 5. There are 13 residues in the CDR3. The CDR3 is CASKGSGRDEQFF. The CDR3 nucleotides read TGTGCCAGCAAGGGGAGCGGGAGGGATGAGCAGTTCTTC.

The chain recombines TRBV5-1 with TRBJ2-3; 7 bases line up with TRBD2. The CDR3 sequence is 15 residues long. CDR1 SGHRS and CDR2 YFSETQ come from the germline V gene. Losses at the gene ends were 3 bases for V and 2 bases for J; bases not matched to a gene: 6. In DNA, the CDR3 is TGCGCCAGCAGCTCCCCGGGACTAACCACAGATACGCAGTATTTT. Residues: CASSSPGLTTDTQYF.

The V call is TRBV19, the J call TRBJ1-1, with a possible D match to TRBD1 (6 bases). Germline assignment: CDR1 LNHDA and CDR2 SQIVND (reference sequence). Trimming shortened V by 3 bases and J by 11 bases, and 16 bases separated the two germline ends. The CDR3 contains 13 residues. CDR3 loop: CASSILDSARAFF. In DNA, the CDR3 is TGTGCCAGTAGTATCCTGGACAGCGCAAGGGCTTTCTTT.

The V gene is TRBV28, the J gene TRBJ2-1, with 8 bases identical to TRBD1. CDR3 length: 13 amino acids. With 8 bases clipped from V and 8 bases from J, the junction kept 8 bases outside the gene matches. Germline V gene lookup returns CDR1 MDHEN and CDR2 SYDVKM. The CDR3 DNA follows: TGTGCCAGCCATGACAGGGGAGGTGATGAGCAGTTCTTC. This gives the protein CASHDRGGDEQFF.

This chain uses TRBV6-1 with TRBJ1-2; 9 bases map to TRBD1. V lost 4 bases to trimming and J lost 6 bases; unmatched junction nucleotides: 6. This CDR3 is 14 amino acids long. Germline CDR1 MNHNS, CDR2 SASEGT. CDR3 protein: CASSVIGQGNGYTF. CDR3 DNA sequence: TGTGCCAGCAGTGTAATCGGACAGGGGAATGGCTACACCTTC.

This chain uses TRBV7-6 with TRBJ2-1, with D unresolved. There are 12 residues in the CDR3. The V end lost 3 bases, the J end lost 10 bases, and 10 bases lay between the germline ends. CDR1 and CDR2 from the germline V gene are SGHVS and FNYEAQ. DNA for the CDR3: TGTGCCAGCAGCTTGGTTTACGGGGAGCAGTTCTTC. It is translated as CASSLVYGEQFF.

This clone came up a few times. CDR3 sequence reads: CAWSVWEGSHQPQHF. The CDR3 coding sequence is TGTGCCTGGAGCGTGTGGGAGGGGAGCCATCAGCCCCAGCATTTT. This chain links TRBV30 with TRBJ1-5; weak D call: TRBD1 (5 bases). CDR1 GTSNPN and CDR2 SVGIG come from the germline V gene (reference sequence). This CDR3 is built from 15 residues. V shed 3 bases and J shed 5 bases, with 17 bases lying between them.

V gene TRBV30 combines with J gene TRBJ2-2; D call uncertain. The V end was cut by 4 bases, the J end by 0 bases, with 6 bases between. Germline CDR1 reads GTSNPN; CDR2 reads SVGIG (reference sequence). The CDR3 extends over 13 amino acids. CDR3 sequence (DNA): TGTGCCTGGACAGGCCCGAACACCGGGGAGCTGTTTTTT. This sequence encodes CAWTGPNTGELFF.

The CDR3, as DNA: TGCGCCAGCAGCTCTGATGCGGACAGGGGGCTGTTAAGGGTTCGCACAGATACGCAGTATTTT. It is translated as CASSSDADRGLLRVRTDTQYF. V usage is TRBV5-1 and J usage is TRBJ2-3; 11 bases fit TRBD1. CDR3 length: 21 residues. Germline V gives CDR1 SGHRS, CDR2 YFSETQ. The ends lost 3 bases at V and 1 base at J; junction bases unmatched: 19.

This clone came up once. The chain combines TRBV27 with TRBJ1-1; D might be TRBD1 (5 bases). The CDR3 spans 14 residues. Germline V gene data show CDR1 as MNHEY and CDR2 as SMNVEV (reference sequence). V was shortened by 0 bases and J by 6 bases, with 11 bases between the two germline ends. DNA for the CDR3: TGTGCCAGCAGTTTATCGGCAGGGTACGCTGAAGCTTTCTTT. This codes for CASSLSAGYAEAFF.

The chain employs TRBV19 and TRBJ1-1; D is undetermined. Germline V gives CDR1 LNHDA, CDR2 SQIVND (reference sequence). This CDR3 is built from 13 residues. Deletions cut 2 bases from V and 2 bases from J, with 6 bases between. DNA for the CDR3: TGTGCCAGTAGTATACAGGCCAACACTGAAGCTTTCTTT. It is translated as CASSIQANTEAFF.